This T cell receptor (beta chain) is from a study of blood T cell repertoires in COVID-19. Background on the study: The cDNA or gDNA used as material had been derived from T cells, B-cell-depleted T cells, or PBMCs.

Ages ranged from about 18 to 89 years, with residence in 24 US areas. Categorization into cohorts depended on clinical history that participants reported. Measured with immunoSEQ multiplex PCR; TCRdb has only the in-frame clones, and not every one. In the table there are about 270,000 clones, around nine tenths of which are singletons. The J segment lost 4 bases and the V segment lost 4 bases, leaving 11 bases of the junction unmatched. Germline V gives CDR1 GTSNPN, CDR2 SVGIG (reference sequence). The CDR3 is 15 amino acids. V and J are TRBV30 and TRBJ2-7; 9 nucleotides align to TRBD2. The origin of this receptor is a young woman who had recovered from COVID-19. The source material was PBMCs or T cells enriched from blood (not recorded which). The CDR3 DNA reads TGTGCCTGGATGCGGGCTAGCGGGAATTTGTACGAGCAGTACTTC. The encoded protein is CAWMRASGNLYEQYF.